This TCR beta chain was sequenced during a study of OX40 agonist ivuxolimab in advanced cancers. Notes on the research overall: Ivuxolimab was a fully human IgG2 agonistic monoclonal antibody targeting the costimulatory receptor OX40 (CD134). Of the roughly 51 dose-escalation patients, hepatocellular carcinoma was present in about 20, melanoma in around 15, renal cell carcinoma in 9 and head and neck cancer in 9. Patients were allowed to have had prior anti-PD-1, anti-PD-L1 or anti-CTLA-4 therapy, and approximately 40% of the dose-escalation patients had been treated with checkpoint inhibitors. The paper reports the monotherapy dose-escalation portion (N of about 52 patients) of the phase I ivuxolimab trial. Partial responses occurred in three dose-escalation patients, of whom one had hepatocellular carcinoma and two had cutaneous melanoma. The dose-escalation cohort was approximately 83% male with a mean age of approximately 59 years, ranging from roughly 20 to 80. Intravenous ivuxolimab was administered to patients every 2 weeks at six dose levels: 0.01, 0.1, 0.3, 1.5, 3 and 10 mg/kg. Peripheral TCRbeta sequencing aimed to test whether ivuxolimab altered TCR sequence diversity and caused clonal T-cell expansion. Study-wide conclusions, independent of this receptor: Partial responders in the 0.1-3.0 mg/kg groups had among the lowest normalized peripheral clonal expansion, especially among CD8+ T cells. After ivuxolimab, expanded clones were on average more numerous among CD8+ T cells than among CD4+ T cells. Antigen specificity was not determined for the clonally expanded peripheral T cells. Low levels of normalized T-cell clonal expansion were also seen in some patients who did not respond. Clonal expansion of both CD4+ and CD8+ blood T cells was observed from baseline to week 6 at doses 0.1 to 3.0 mg/kg.

CDR3 length: 18 amino acids, cysteine to phenylalanine. Kept here is only the CDR3 DNA, which spans 54 bases and is read in frame from base 1. Trimming takes 5 bases from V and 1 base from J, and the germline ends sit 23 bases apart. CDR1 and CDR2 are drawn from the germline V gene (reference sequence): SEHNR, FQNEAQ. The trial excluded patients who had a history of autoimmune disease or were on systemic immunosuppression. Peripheral blood for TCR sequencing was drawn from every dose cohort at baseline, at cycle 4 day 1 and at cycle 7 day 1. Samples were obtained from an open-label, multicenter, first-in-human phase I dose-escalation trial of ivuxolimab. Adults with locally advanced or metastatic melanoma, renal cell, hepatocellular, or head and neck squamous cell carcinoma were enrolled in the trial. Before TCR sequencing, CD4+ T cells and CD8+ T cells were sorted from peripheral blood as separate populations.

For sequencing of the TCRbeta CDR3 region, genomic DNA was extracted from the sorted cells. TCRbeta CDR3 regions were sequenced using the immunoSEQ Assay. The source is immuneACCESS, and TCRdb retained only in-frame sequences with V and J called. Part of the clones is not carried over; for the studies checked, unresolved V genes explain less than half of this, and the remainder is unexplained. Across this sample there are 40,000 or so clones, with more than 75% seen only once. 22% of the sample is taken by the ten largest. This clone was detected once. Its binding antigen is unknown. Per-base qualities were not stored, and no clone one base away is much larger. Other nucleotide sequences in the sample specify the same CDR3.

The sample in question was CD4+ or CD8+ T cells sorted from blood, obtained in a trial of the OX40 agonist ivuxolimab. This TCR was sampled from an adult with an advanced solid tumor such as melanoma, head and neck, liver or kidney cancer. Recombination linked TRBV7-9 to TRBJ1-1; the D region possibly corresponds to TRBD1 (5 bases align). The DNA is as follows: TGTGCCAGCAGCCCAATAGGATTCGGGACCGTGCCGAACACTGAAGCTTTCTTT. Its protein is CASSPIGFGTVPNTEAFF.